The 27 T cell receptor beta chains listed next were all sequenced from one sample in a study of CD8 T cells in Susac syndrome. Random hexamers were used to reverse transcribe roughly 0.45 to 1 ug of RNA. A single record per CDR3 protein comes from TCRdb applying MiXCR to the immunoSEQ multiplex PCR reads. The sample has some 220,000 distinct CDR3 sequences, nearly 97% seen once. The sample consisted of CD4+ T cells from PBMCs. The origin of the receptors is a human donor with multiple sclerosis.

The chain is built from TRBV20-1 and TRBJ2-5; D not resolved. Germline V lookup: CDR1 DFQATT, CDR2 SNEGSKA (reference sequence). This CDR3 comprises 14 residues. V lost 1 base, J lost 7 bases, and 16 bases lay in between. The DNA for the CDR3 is TGCAGTGCTAGAGTCTTGGAGTTGACCGGGACCCAGTACTTC. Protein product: CSARVLELTGTQYF.

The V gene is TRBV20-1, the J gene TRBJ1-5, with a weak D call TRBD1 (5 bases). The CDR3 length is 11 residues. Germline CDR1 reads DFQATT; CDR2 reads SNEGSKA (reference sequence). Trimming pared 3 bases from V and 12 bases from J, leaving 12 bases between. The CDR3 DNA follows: TGCAGTGCTAGGTATACGGGACTCCAGCATTTT. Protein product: CSARYTGLQHF.

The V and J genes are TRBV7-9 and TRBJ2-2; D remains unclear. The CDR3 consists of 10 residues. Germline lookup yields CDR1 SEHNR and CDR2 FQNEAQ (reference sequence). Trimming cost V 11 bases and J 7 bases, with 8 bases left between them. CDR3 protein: CAGSGGELFF. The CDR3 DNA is TGTGCCGGGTCTGGCGGGGAGCTGTTTTTT.

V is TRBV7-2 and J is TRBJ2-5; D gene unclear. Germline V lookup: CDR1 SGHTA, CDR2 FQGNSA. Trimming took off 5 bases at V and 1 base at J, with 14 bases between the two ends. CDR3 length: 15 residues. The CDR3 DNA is TGTGCCAGCAGCCCCCAGCTAGAGTCCCAAGAGACCCAGTACTTC. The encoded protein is CASSPQLESQETQYF.

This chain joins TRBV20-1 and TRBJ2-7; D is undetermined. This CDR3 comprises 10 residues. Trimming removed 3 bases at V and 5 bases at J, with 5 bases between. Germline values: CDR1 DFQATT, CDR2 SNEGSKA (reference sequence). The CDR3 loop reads CSASVNEQYF. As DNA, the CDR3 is TGCAGTGCTAGTGTGAACGAGCAGTACTTC.

CDR3 loop: CASSMSATGAYNEQFF. CDR3 nucleotides: TGTGCCAGCAGCATGTCCGCGACGGGGGCATACAATGAGCAGTTCTTC. The chain is built from TRBV3-1 and TRBJ2-1; either TRBD1 or TRBD2 may fit D (6 bases each). V was shortened by 5 bases and J by 4 bases, with 18 bases between the two germline ends. The CDR3 sequence is 16 residues long. Germline lookup yields CDR1 LGHDT and CDR2 YNNKEL (reference sequence).

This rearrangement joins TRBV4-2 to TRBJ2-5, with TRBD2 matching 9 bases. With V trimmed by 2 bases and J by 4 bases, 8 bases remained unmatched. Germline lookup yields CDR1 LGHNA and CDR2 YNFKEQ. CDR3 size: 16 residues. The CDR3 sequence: CASSQPGARGGETQYF. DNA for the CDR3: TGTGCCAGCAGCCAACCCGGCGCGCGGGGGGGAGAGACCCAGTACTTC.

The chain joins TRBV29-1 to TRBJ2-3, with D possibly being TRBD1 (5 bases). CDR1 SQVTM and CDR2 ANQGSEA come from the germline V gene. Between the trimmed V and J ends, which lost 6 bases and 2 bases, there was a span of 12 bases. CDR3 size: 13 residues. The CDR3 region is CSVGPGPTDTQYF. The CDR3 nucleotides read TGCAGCGTGGGGCCAGGACCCACAGATACGCAGTATTTT.

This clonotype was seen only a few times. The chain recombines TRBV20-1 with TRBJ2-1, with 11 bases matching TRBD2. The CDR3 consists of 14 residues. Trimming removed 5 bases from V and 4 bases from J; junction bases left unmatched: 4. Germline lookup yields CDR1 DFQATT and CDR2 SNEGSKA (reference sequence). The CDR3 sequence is CSAPRLAGYNEQFF. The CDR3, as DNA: TGCAGTGCTCCCAGACTAGCGGGGTACAATGAGCAGTTCTTC.

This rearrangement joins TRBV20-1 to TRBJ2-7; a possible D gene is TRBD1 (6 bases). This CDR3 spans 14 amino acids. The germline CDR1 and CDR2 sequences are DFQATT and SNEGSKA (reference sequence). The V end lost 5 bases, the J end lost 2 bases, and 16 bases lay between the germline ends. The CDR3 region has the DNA TGCAGTGCTCCCCCGTCCGGGGACACCTACGAGCAGTACTTC. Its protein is CSAPPSGDTYEQYF.

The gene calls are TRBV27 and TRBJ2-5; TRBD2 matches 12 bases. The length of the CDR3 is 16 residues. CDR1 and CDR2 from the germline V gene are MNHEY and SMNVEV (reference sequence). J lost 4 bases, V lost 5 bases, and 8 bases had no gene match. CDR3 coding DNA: TGTGCCAGCAGTCCTCGACTAGCGGGAGCACTAGAGACCCAGTACTTC. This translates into CASSPRLAGALETQYF.

DNA for the CDR3: TGCAGTGCTCGAAGCGGGAACTTCTACAATGAGCAGTTCTTC. Its translation: CSARSGNFYNEQFF. The V call is TRBV20-1, the J call TRBJ2-1, with TRBD2 matching 7 bases. This CDR3 spans 14 amino acids. J gave up 3 bases and V 5 bases, and 7 bases lay outside the gene matches. Germline-derived CDR1 and CDR2 are DFQATT and SNEGSKA (reference sequence).

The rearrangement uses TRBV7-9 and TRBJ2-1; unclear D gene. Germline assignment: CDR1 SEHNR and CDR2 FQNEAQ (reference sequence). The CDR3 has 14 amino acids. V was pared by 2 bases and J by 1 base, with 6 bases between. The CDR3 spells CASSLSQSYNEQFF. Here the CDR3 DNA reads TGTGCCAGCAGCTTATCTCAGTCCTACAATGAGCAGTTCTTC.

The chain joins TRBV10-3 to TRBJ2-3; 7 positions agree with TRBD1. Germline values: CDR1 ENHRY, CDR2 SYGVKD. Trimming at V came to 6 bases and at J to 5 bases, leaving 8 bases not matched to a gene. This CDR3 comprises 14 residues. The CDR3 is CAISTGDSGDTQYF. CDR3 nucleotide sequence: TGTGCCATCAGCACAGGGGATTCTGGAGATACGCAGTATTTT.

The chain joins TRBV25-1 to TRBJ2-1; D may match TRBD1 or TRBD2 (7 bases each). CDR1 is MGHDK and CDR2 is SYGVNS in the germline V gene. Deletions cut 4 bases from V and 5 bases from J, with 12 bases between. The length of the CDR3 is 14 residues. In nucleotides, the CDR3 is TGTGCCAGCAGTGTCCAGGGGGGGAACAATGAGCAGTTCTTC. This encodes CASSVQGGNNEQFF.

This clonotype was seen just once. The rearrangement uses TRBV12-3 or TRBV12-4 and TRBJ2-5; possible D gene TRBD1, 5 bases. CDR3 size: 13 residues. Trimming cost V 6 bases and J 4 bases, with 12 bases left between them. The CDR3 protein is CASSRSGRETQYF. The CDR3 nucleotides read TGTGCCAGCAGCCGGTCAGGGCGAGAGACCCAGTACTTC.

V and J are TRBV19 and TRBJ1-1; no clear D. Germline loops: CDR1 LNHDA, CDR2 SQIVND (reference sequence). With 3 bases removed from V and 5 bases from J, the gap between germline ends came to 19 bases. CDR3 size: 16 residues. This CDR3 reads CASSIKGRRSRTEAFF. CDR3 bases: TGTGCCAGTAGTATTAAGGGCAGGAGATCTCGTACTGAAGCTTTCTTT.

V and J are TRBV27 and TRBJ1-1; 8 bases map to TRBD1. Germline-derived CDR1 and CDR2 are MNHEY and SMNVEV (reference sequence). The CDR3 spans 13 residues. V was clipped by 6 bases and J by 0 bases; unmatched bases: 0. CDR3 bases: TGTGCCAGCAGGACAGGGGTGAACACTGAAGCTTTCTTT. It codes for CASRTGVNTEAFF.

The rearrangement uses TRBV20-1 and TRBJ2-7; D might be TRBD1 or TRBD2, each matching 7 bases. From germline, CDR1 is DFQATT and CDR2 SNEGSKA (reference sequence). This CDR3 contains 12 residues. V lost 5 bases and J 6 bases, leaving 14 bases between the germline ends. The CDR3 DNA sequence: TGCAGTGCTCAGGGGGGGTCGGGCGAGCAGTACTTC. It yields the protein CSAQGGSGEQYF.

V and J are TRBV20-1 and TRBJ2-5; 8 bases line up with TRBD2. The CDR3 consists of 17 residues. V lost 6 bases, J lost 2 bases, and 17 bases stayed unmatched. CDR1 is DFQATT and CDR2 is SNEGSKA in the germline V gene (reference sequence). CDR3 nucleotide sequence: TGCAGTGCCAGGCGGACTAGCACACGAATATGGCAAGAGACCCAGTACTTC. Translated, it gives CSARRTSTRIWQETQYF.

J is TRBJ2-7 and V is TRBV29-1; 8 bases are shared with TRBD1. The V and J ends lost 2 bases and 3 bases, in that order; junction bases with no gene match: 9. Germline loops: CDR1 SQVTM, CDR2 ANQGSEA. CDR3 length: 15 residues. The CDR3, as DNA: TGCAGCGTTGAATCTTACCACAGGGGGAACTACGAGCAGTACTTC. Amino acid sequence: CSVESYHRGNYEQYF.

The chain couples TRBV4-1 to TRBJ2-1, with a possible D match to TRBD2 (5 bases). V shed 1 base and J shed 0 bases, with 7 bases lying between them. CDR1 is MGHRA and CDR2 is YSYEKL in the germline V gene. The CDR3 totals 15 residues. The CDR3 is CASSQVGLSYNEQFF. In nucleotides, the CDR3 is TGCGCCAGCAGCCAAGTAGGACTCTCCTACAATGAGCAGTTCTTC.

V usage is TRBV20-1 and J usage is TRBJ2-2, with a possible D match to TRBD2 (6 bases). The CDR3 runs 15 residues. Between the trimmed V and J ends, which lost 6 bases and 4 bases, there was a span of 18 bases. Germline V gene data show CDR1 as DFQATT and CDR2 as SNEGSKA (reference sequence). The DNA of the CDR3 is TGCAGTGCAAAGGAGCGGAGGGGTGCCACCGGGGAGCTGTTTTTT. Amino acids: CSAKERRGATGELFF.

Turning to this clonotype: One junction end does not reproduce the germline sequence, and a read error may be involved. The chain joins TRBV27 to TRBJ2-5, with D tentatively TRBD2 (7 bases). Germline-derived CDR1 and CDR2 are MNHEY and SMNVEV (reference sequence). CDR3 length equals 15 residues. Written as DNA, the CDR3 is TGTGCCAGCAGTTCCTGGGGGGGCCACCAGGAGACCCAGTACTTC. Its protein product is CASSSWGGHQETQYF.

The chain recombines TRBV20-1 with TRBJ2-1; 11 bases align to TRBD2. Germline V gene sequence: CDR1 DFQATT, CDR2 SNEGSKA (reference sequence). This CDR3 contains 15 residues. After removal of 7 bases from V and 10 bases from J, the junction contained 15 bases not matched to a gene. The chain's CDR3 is CSVGILAGGRGEQFF. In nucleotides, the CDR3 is TGCAGTGTCGGGATTCTAGCGGGGGGACGAGGGGAGCAGTTCTTC.

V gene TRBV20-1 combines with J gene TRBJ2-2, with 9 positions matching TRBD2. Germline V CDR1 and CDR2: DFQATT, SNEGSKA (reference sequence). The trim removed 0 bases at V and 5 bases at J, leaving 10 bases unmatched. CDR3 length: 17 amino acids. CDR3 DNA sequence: TGCAGTGCTAGAGATCGGAAAGCGGGAGGAGGTACCGGGGAGCTGTTTTTT. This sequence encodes CSARDRKAGGGTGELFF.

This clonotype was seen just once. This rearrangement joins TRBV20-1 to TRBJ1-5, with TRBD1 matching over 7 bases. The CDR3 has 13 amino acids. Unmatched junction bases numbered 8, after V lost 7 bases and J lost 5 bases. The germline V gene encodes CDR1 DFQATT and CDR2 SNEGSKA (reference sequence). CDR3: CSVRTGRDQPQHF. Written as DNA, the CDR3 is TGCAGTGTCCGGACAGGCCGAGATCAGCCCCAGCATTTT.